Following are 9 T cell receptor beta chains from one sample sequenced in a study of shared T cell receptors in the human thymus. Profiled with immunoSEQ multiplex PCR; TCRdb holds only in-frame clones, not every one. The profile covers 640,000 or so clones, with about 89% appearing a single time and 0.0094% taken by the ten largest. This sample was shared with a second study, whose subject was human thymus T cells.

Input material: thymocytes. The receptors were gathered from a boy in the first two years of life with a congenital heart defect.

V is TRBV15 and J is TRBJ1-1; D call uncertain. CDR3 length: 12 residues. The germline V and J ends were trimmed by 1 base and 11 bases, with 11 bases remaining between them. Germline values: CDR1 LNHNV, CDR2 YYDKDF (reference sequence). In nucleotides, the CDR3 is TGTGCCACCAGCAGAGCAGGCCCTGGGGCTTTCTTT. Its protein product is CATSRAGPGAFF.

This sequence joins TRBV19 and TRBJ1-1; 7 nucleotides align to TRBD1. V dropped 0 bases and J dropped 7; count of bases not matched to a gene: 5. The CDR3 is made up of 14 amino acids. Germline V gene sequence: CDR1 LNHDA, CDR2 SQIVND (reference sequence). The CDR3 protein is CASSIDPPGGEAFF. The DNA of the CDR3 is TGTGCCAGTAGTATAGATCCGCCAGGGGGTGAAGCTTTCTTT.

The rearrangement links TRBV7-2 to TRBJ2-1; 15 bases map to TRBD2. There are 19 residues in the CDR3. Unmatched junction bases numbered 8, after V lost 5 bases and J lost 0 bases. Germline V gives CDR1 SGHTA, CDR2 FQGNSA. The CDR3 DNA sequence: TGTGCCAGCAGCCTGGGACTAGCGGGAGGCGCAGGCTCCTACAATGAGCAGTTCTTC. Its protein product is CASSLGLAGGAGSYNEQFF.

The chain employs TRBV7-2 and TRBJ1-1, with a weak D call TRBD1 (6 bases). Trimming stripped 0 bases from V and 1 base from J, with 9 bases between. The CDR3 covers 15 residues. Germline V gene data show CDR1 as SGHTA and CDR2 as FQGNSA. This CDR3 is CASSLADSQNTEAFF. Here the CDR3 DNA reads TGTGCCAGCAGCTTAGCGGACAGTCAGAACACTGAAGCTTTCTTT.

V is TRBV5-4 and J is TRBJ2-2; no clear D gene. The V gene's germline CDR1 is SGHNT and CDR2 YYREEE (reference sequence). With 2 bases removed from V and 4 bases from J, the gap between germline ends came to 6 bases. This CDR3 spans 13 amino acids. The CDR3 DNA is TGTGCCAGCAGCTTTACGGGCACCGGGGAGCTGTTTTTT. It yields the protein CASSFTGTGELFF. The full variable domain, in which reference TRBV5-4 and TRBJ2-2 provide the parts outside the CDR3, is ETGVTQSPTHLIKTRGQQVTLRCSSQSGHNTVSWYQQALGQGPQFIFQYYREEENGRGNFPPRFSGLQFPNYSSELNVNALELDDSALYLCASSFTGTGELFFGEGSRLTVL.

The chain recombines TRBV7-9 with TRBJ2-3; 11 bases align to TRBD2. CDR1 SEHNR and CDR2 FQNEAQ come from the germline V gene (reference sequence). J was trimmed by 4 bases and V by 1 base; bases with no gene match: 4. The CDR3 spans 16 residues. CDR3 loop: CASSLVLAGGADTQYF. The CDR3 coding sequence is TGTGCCAGCAGCTTAGTCTTAGCGGGAGGGGCAGATACGCAGTATTTT.

Here the CDR3 reads CASSFPRQGPSSTGELFF. In nucleotides, the CDR3 is TGTGCCAGCAGCTTCCCCAGGCAGGGGCCAAGTAGCACCGGGGAGCTGTTTTTT. The chain joins TRBV7-9 to TRBJ2-2; D might be TRBD1 (6 bases). The V gene lost 3 bases and the J gene lost 4 bases, with 21 bases spanning the gap. CDR3 length: 18 residues. In germline, CDR1 is SEHNR, CDR2 FQNEAQ (reference sequence).

J is TRBJ1-2 and V is TRBV25-1; no definite D call. In germline, CDR1 is MGHDK, CDR2 SYGVNS. The ends were cut back, 6 bases at V and 3 bases at J, with 14 bases in the middle. There are 14 residues in the CDR3. CDR3 region: CASRAPASDYGYTF. As DNA, the CDR3 is TGTGCCAGCAGGGCCCCCGCAAGCGACTATGGCTACACCTTC.

The chain joins TRBV7-6 to TRBJ2-5, with D tentatively TRBD2 (5 bases). The CDR3 extends over 14 amino acids. CDR1 and CDR2 (germline): SGHVS, FNYEAQ. Trimming cost V 4 bases and J 5 bases, with 14 bases left between them. The CDR3 region has the DNA TGTGCCAGCAGCTCCGGAGGTGCCGAGGAGACCCAGTACTTC. Translated, it gives CASSSGGAEETQYF.